These T cell receptor beta chains were read from a single sample in a study of vaccination effects on CD4 cells after COVID-19. Measured with immunoSEQ multiplex PCR; TCRdb has only the in-frame clones, and not every one. The sample holds 24,000 or so clones, around 69% seen once. For these receptors, no antigen is known. Sequencing used CD4+ T cells from PBMCs cultured with HCoV-229E spike peptides, obtained after COVID-19 vaccination. The receptors originated from a human donor who received a COVID-19 vaccine. Both conserved end residues are part of each CDR3. The D gene is left open where the match is weak. The size entry is marked missing in some rows and otherwise reads once, few, many or a size class.

clone size: few; D gene: .; V gene: TRBV6-5; J gene: TRBJ1-1; CDR3 protein: CASSYSLETNTEAFF; CDR3 DNA: TGTGCCAGCAGTTACTCCCTCGAAACGAACACTGAAGCTTTCTTT
clone size: .; D gene: TRBD2; V gene: TRBV5-1; J gene: TRBJ2-1; CDR3 protein: CASSLEASGNDEQFF; CDR3 DNA: TGCGCCAGCAGCTTGGAGGCTAGCGGGAATGATGAGCAGTTCTTC
clone size: few; D gene: TRBD1; V gene: TRBV9; J gene: TRBJ2-1; CDR3 protein: CASGPGAGGHEQFF; CDR3 DNA: TGTGCCAGCGGACCCGGCGCAGGGGGCCATGAGCAGTTCTTC
clone size: once; D gene: .; V gene: TRBV14; J gene: TRBJ2-5; CDR3 protein: CASSLASIKGTQYF; CDR3 DNA: TGTGCCAGCAGTCTAGCGTCCATAAAGGGGACCCAGTACTTC
clone size: large; D gene: TRBD1; V gene: TRBV6-1; J gene: TRBJ1-3; CDR3 protein: CASSEGQGDGNTIYF; CDR3 DNA: TGTGCCAGCAGTGAGGGACAGGGTGATGGAAACACCATATATTTT
clone size: .; D gene: .; V gene: TRBV10-1; J gene: TRBJ1-1; CDR3 protein: CAPKGEQVAFF; CDR3 DNA: TGCGCCCCCAAAGGGGAACAGGTAGCTTTCTTT
clone size: .; D gene: TRBD1; V gene: TRBV27; J gene: TRBJ2-1; CDR3 protein: CASSVTGGSSYNEQFF; CDR3 DNA: TGTGCCAGCAGTGTGACAGGGGGAAGCTCCTACAATGAGCAGTTCTTC
clone size: .; D gene: .; V gene: TRBV5-1; J gene: TRBJ2-6; CDR3 protein: CASSFRQGPGANVLTF; CDR3 DNA: TGCGCCAGCAGCTTCCGCCAGGGGCCTGGGGCCAACGTCCTGACTTTC
clone size: .; D gene: .; V gene: TRBV6-6; J gene: TRBJ2-2; CDR3 protein: CAATLDRNTGELFF; CDR3 DNA: TGTGCCGCAACTCTTGACAGGAACACCGGGGAGCTGTTTTTT
clone size: .; D gene: TRBD1; V gene: TRBV7-9; J gene: TRBJ1-5; CDR3 protein: CASSRTGAQPQHF; CDR3 DNA: TGTGCCAGCAGCCGGACAGGAGCTCAGCCCCAGCATTTT
clone size: .; D gene: .; V gene: TRBV5-1; J gene: TRBJ1-5; CDR3 protein: CASSLWGGDNQPQHF; CDR3 DNA: TGCGCCAGCAGCCTGTGGGGGGGCGACAATCAGCCCCAGCATTTT
clone size: .; D gene: .; V gene: TRBV5-8; J gene: TRBJ1-1; CDR3 protein: CASSLVLRANTEAFF; CDR3 DNA: TGTGCCAGCAGCTTGGTTCTCAGGGCGAACACTGAAGCTTTCTTT
clone size: .; D gene: TRBD1; V gene: TRBV2; J gene: TRBJ2-2; CDR3 protein: CASNWDRGTGELFF; CDR3 DNA: TGTGCCAGCAACTGGGACAGGGGCACCGGGGAGCTGTTTTTT
clone size: .; D gene: .; V gene: TRBV12-3/TRBV12-4; J gene: TRBJ2-7; CDR3 protein: CASSPPLAPEQYF; CDR3 DNA: TGTGCCAGCAGCCCCCCTCTAGCGCCGGAGCAGTACTTC
clone size: few; D gene: .; V gene: TRBV6-6; J gene: TRBJ1-5; CDR3 protein: CASSYPTENQPQHF; CDR3 DNA: TGTGCCAGCAGTTACCCAACGGAAAATCAGCCCCAGCATTTT